The 18 T cell receptor beta chains given below trace back to one sample, sequenced in a study of CD8 T cells in ankylosing spondylitis. TCRdb re-called the 5' RACE reads with MiXCR, one entry per CDR3 protein. Of approximately 540,000 distinct CDR3 sequences in the sample, more than 9.5% were seen once. Study-wide findings and caveats: For ankylosing spondylitis blood, a TCR beta motif of roughly 8 highly homologous variants appeared characteristic.

These receptors lack a known antigen. Sequencing input: blood, either unsorted or a sorted T cell fraction (not recorded which). These receptors all stem from a male donor with ankylosing spondylitis.

This clonotype was observed at least ten times. The rearrangement uses TRBV29-1 and TRBJ1-1; D remains ambiguous. Trimming stripped 0 bases from V and 4 bases from J, with 9 bases between. In germline, CDR1 is SQVTM, CDR2 ANQGSEA. The CDR3 is made up of 13 amino acids. The CDR3 protein is CSVEEPRGTEAFF. The CDR3 nucleotides are TGCAGCGTTGAAGAGCCGCGGGGCACTGAAGCTTTCTTT.

At least ten counts were recorded for this clonotype. J is TRBJ2-5 and V is TRBV20-1; D is unclear. V was cut by 7 bases and J by 1 base, with 4 bases left in between. The CDR3 has 10 residues. Germline CDR1 is DFQATT and CDR2 is SNEGSKA (reference sequence). CDR3 in DNA: TGCAGTGTAGCCCAAGAGACCCAGTACTTC. Translated, it gives CSVAQETQYF.

This clonotype was counted only a few times. The chain has TRBV12-3 or TRBV12-4 and TRBJ1-2; possible D gene TRBD1, 5 bases. This CDR3 is 14 amino acids long. The V end was cut by 7 bases, the J end by 1 base, with 13 bases between. The CDR3 region is CASNPSGYNYGYTF. The CDR3 DNA is TGTGCCAGCAACCCATCAGGGTATAACTATGGCTACACCTTC.

This clonotype was picked up a small number of times. The CDR3 nucleotides are TGCGCCAGCAGCTTACCCTCTAGCCATGAGCAGTTCTTC. Translated: CASSLPSSHEQFF. The chain is built from TRBV5-1 and TRBJ2-1, with a tentative D call TRBD2 (5 bases). Germline V gene lookup returns CDR1 SGHRS and CDR2 YFSETQ. V was clipped by 2 bases and J by 8 bases, with 11 bases between them. The CDR3 runs 13 residues. Using reference TRBV5-1 and TRBJ2-1 for the parts outside the CDR3, the full variable domain is KAGVTQTPRYLIKTRGQQVTLSCSPISGHRSVSWYQQTPGQGLQFLFEYFSETQRNKGNFPGRFSGRQFSNSRSEMNVSTLELGDSALYLCASSLPSSHEQFFGPGTRLTVL.

This clonotype came up a few times. V gene TRBV20-1 combines with J gene TRBJ2-5; the match to TRBD2 covers 11 bases. There are 20 residues in the CDR3. V lost 5 bases, J lost 4 bases, and 24 bases stayed unmatched. Germline V gene data show CDR1 as DFQATT and CDR2 as SNEGSKA (reference sequence). CDR3 sequence: CSAPDSTKGVAGGGAETQYF. The CDR3 DNA sequence: TGCAGTGCTCCGGACTCGACCAAAGGGGTAGCGGGAGGGGGGGCAGAGACCCAGTACTTC.

The V call is TRBV4-2, the J call TRBJ1-1, with D unresolved. Germline loops: CDR1 LGHNA, CDR2 YNFKEQ. The CDR3 has 16 residues. Trimming left V 0 bases short and J 0 bases short, with 11 bases between. As DNA, the CDR3 is TGTGCCAGCAGCCAAGATCAGGCAGGTCTGAACACTGAAGCTTTCTTT. The encoded protein is CASSQDQAGLNTEAFF.

The sample holds many counts of this clonotype. The chain has TRBV7-8 and TRBJ1-4; D ambiguous. CDR1 is SGHVS and CDR2 is FQNEAQ in the germline V gene. V was pared by 6 bases and J by 5 bases, with 16 bases between. This CDR3 contains 15 residues. The CDR3 region is CASSRYSEGNEKLFF. DNA of the CDR3: TGTGCCAGCAGTCGATACAGCGAGGGAAATGAAAAACTGTTTTTT.

This clonotype has only a few counts. The J gene is TRBJ2-1, the V gene TRBV18; D unresolved. V was shortened by 6 bases and J by 5 bases, with 20 bases between the two germline ends. The germline gives CDR1 KGHSH, CDR2 LQKENI. The CDR3 consists of 16 residues. The CDR3 loop is CASSSPNGWQNNEQFF. Written as DNA, the CDR3 is TGTGCCAGCTCTTCCCCTAACGGGTGGCAGAACAATGAGCAGTTCTTC.

In its sample, this clonotype was seen a few times. This sequence joins TRBV5-1 and TRBJ2-1; TRBD1 might be the D (5 bases). V lost 2 bases and J 6 bases, leaving 9 bases between the germline ends. The CDR3 covers 13 residues. Germline loops: CDR1 SGHRS, CDR2 YFSETQ. This CDR3 reads CASSFGARNEQFF. CDR3 DNA sequence: TGCGCCAGCAGCTTTGGGGCCCGCAATGAGCAGTTCTTC.

This clonotype was counted ten times or more. The chain recombines TRBV20-1 with TRBJ1-1; D not certain. Trimming left V 7 bases short and J 1 base short, with 16 bases between. The CDR3 consists of 14 residues. CDR1 and CDR2 from the germline V gene are DFQATT and SNEGSKA (reference sequence). CDR3 sequence: CSVPMDVENTEAFF. In DNA, the CDR3 is TGCAGTGTTCCCATGGACGTGGAGAACACTGAAGCTTTCTTT.

Ten or more counts support this clonotype. For the CDR3, the DNA is TGTGCCAGCAGCGCCGGACAGGGGTATGGCTACACCTTC. Its translation is CASSAGQGYGYTF. The V and J genes are TRBV7-2 and TRBJ1-2; 9 nucleotides match TRBD1. Germline assignment: CDR1 SGHTA and CDR2 FQGNSA. Trimming removed 5 bases from V and 5 bases from J; junction bases left unmatched: 3. This CDR3 comprises 13 residues.

This clonotype showed up just a few times. V usage is TRBV7-9 and J usage is TRBJ1-4, with D maybe TRBD1 (5 bases). Trimming cost V 11 bases and J 3 bases, with 16 bases left between them. In germline, CDR1 is SEHNR, CDR2 FQNEAQ (reference sequence). There are 14 residues in the CDR3. For the CDR3, the DNA is TGTGCCGGAGACGGGCAGGGTGCTAATGAAAAACTGTTTTTT. Translated, it gives CAGDGQGANEKLFF.

This clonotype appeared a few times. The rearrangement uses TRBV9 and TRBJ1-6; 8 bases align to TRBD1. The V segment lost 4 bases and the J segment 8 bases; nucleotides outside the gene matches: 8. The V gene's germline CDR1 is SGDLS and CDR2 YYNGEE. This CDR3 is 15 amino acids long. The CDR3 reads CASSRTGPFDSPLHF. The CDR3 DNA sequence: TGTGCCAGCAGCAGGACAGGGCCGTTCGATTCACCCCTCCACTTT.

This clonotype has only a few counts. The chain joins TRBV3-1 to TRBJ2-2; D is undetermined. The CDR3 sequence is 14 residues long. The ends were cut back, 0 bases at V and 4 bases at J, with 6 bases in the middle. Germline V CDR1 and CDR2: LGHDT, YNNKEL (reference sequence). The CDR3 coding sequence is TGTGCCAGCAGCCAAGAGTATGGCACCGGGGAGCTGTTTTTT. It translates to CASSQEYGTGELFF.

This clonotype showed up just a few times. The chain employs TRBV2 and TRBJ2-6; 10 nucleotides agree with TRBD2. The length of the CDR3 is 18 residues. Germline CDR1 and CDR2: SNHLY and FYNNEI. Trimming cost V 6 bases and J 0 bases; bases outside gene matches: 8. CDR3 sequence: CASRDWTSGFSGANVLTF. CDR3 nucleotide sequence: TGTGCCAGCAGGGATTGGACTAGCGGCTTCTCTGGGGCCAACGTCCTGACTTTC.

The V call is TRBV20-1, the J call TRBJ2-1; 9 positions agree with TRBD2. The germline gives CDR1 DFQATT, CDR2 SNEGSKA (reference sequence). The CDR3 covers 16 residues. The V segment lost 1 base and the J segment 6 bases; nucleotides outside the gene matches: 10. The CDR3 region is CSARAAGSGRVNEQFF. The CDR3 DNA reads as TGCAGTGCTAGAGCCGCAGGTAGCGGGAGAGTCAATGAGCAGTTCTTC.

This clonotype was detected only a few times. The chain has TRBV11-2 and TRBJ2-3; D tentatively fits TRBD1 or TRBD2 (5 bases each). This CDR3 is 14 amino acids long. The germline gives CDR1 SGHAT, CDR2 FQNNGV. V lost 0 bases and J 9 bases, leaving 13 bases between the germline ends. CDR3 DNA sequence: TGTGCCAGCAGCTTAGATCGAGGGACGGCAACGCAGTATTTT. It translates to CASSLDRGTATQYF.

This clonotype was recorded a few times. This chain connects TRBV7-2 to TRBJ2-1, with TRBD2 identical over 13 bases. The trim removed 4 bases at V and 7 bases at J, leaving 10 bases unmatched. This CDR3 region has 17 residues. From germline, CDR1 is SGHTA and CDR2 FQGNSA. The DNA of the CDR3 is TGTGCCAGCAGCTATCCTTCACTAGCGGGAGGGCATAATGAGCAGTTCTTC. Translating it yields CASSYPSLAGGHNEQFF.